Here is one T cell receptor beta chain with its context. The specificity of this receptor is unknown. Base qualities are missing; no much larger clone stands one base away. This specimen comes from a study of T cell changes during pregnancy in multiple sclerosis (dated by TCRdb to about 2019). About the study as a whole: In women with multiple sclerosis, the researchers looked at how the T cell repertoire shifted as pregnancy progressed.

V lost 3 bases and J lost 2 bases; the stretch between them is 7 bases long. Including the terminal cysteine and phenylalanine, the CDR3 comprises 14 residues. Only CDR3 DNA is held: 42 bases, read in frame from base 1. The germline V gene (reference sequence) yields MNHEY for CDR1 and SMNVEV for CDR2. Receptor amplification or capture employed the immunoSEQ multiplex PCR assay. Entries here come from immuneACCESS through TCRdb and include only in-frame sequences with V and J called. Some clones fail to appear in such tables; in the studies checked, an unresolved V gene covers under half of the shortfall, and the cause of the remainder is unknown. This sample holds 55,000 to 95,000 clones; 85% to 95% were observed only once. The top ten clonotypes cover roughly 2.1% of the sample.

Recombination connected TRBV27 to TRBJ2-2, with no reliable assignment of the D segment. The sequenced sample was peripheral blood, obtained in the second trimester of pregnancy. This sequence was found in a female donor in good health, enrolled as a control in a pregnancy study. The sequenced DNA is TGTGCCAGCAGTTTGTCAGTAAACACCGGGGAGCTGTTTTTT. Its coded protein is CASSLSVNTGELFF.